Detailed here is one T cell receptor beta chain. Its antigen is undetermined. The sample comes from a study of blood T cells in healthy people across ages. Overall study results and limits: Per million T cells, the diversity of TCR beta decreased roughly linearly as age advanced. PBMCs went unsorted, and a conclusive naive versus antigen-experienced comparison was therefore prevented.

This CDR3 is built from 14 residues. Trimming pared 10 bases from V and 4 bases from J, leaving 18 bases between. A sample-barcoded 5' primer and a J-beta primer mix were used in a second PCR of about 7 to 12 cycles. Tagging of each cDNA molecule was performed by a template-switch adaptor with 12 random nucleotides. TCRdb passed the 5' RACE reads through MiXCR, listing each CDR3 protein once. In the table there are 380,000 or so distinct CDR3 sequences, 52% of which are singletons. Collection of roughly 9.8 milliliters of peripheral blood was performed for each donor. Sequenced input: blood. The receptor's source is a man aged 55 to 70 in good health. The chain couples TRBV12-3 or TRBV12-4 to TRBJ2-3, with no clear D. The CDR3 DNA is TGTGCCACCGCCCAACAGAGGAACGCAGATACGCAGTATTTT. Its protein is CATAQQRNADTQYF.